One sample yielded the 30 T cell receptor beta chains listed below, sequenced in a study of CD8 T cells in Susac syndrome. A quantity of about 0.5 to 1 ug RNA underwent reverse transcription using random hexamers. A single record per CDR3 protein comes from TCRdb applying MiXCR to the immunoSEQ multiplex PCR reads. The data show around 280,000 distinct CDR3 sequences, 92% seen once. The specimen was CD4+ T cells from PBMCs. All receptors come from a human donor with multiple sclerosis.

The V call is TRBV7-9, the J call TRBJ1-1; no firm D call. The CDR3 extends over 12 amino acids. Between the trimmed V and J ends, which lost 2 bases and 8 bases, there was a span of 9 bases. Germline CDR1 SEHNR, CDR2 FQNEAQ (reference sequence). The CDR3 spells CASSLMGYEAFF. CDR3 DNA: TGTGCCAGCAGCTTAATGGGATACGAAGCTTTCTTT.

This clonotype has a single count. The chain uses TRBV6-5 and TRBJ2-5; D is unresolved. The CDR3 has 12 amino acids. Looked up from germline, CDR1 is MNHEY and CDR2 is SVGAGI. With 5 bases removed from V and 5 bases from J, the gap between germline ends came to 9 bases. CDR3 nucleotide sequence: TGTGCCAGCAGTCAAGAATGGGAGACCCAGTACTTC. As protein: CASSQEWETQYF.

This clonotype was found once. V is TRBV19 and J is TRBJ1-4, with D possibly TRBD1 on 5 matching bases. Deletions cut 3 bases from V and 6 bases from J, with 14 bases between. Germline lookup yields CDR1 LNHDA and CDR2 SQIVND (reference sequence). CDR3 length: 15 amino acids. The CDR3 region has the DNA TGTGCCAGTAGTATCCCCTCGGGGGGGGATGAAAAACTGTTTTTT. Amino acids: CASSIPSGGDEKLFF.

CDR3 coding DNA: TGTGCCAGCAGCTTGCAAACGGGAGGGAGCACAGATACGCAGTATTTT. As protein: CASSLQTGGSTDTQYF. The chain links TRBV11-2 to TRBJ2-3, with 8 bases aligning to TRBD2. V was pared by 3 bases and J by 0 bases, with 5 bases of the junction left unmatched. Germline lookup yields CDR1 SGHAT and CDR2 FQNNGV. The CDR3 loop spans 16 amino acids.

The CDR3 region has the DNA TGCAGCGTTGAAGATCTCGGAGGGGGCGGGCAGTACTTC. This gives the protein CSVEDLGGGGQYF. The chain uses TRBV29-1 and TRBJ2-7; weak D call: TRBD1 (7 bases). This CDR3 has 13 residues. The germline CDR1 and CDR2 sequences are SQVTM and ANQGSEA. V was pared by 0 bases and J by 9 bases, with 15 bases between.

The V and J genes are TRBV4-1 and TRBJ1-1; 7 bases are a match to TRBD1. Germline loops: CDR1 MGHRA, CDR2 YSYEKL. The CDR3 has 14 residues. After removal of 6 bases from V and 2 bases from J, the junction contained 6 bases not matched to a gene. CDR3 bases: TGCGCCAGCAGGCGGGCAGGGGGTAACACTGAAGCTTTCTTT. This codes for CASRRAGGNTEAFF.

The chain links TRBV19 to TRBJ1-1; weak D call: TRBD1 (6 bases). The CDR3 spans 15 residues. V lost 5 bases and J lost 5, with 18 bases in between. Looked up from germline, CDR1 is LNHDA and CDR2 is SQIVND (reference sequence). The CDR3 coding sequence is TGTGCCAGTAGTTTGGCAGGGGAGTGGGGAACTGAAGCTTTCTTT. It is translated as CASSLAGEWGTEAFF.

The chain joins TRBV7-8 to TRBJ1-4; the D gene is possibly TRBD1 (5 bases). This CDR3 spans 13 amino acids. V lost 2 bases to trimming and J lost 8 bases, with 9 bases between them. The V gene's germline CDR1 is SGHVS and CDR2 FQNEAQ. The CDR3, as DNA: TGTGCCAGCAGCTTATGGGACGAAGAAAAACTGTTTTTT. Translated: CASSLWDEEKLFF.

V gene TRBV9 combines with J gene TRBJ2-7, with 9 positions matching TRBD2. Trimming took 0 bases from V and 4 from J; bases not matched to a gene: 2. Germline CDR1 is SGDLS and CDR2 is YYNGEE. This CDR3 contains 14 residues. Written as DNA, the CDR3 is TGTGCCAGCAGCGTAGAACTAGCGGGTTACGAGCAGTACTTC. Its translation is CASSVELAGYEQYF.

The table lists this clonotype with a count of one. The CDR3 DNA reads as TGCAGTGCTAGAGATACAGGCGGGAGGACAACAAGGAACATCTACGAGCAGTACTTC. This translates into CSARDTGGRTTRNIYEQYF. The chain uses TRBV20-1 and TRBJ2-7; 8 nucleotides match TRBD2. The CDR3 sequence is 19 residues long. J was trimmed by 3 bases and V by 0 bases; bases with no gene match: 19. Germline V CDR1 and CDR2: DFQATT, SNEGSKA (reference sequence).

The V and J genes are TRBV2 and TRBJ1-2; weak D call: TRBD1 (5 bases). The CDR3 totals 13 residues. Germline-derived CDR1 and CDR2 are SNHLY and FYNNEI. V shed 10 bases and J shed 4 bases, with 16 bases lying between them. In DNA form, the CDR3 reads TGTGCCACAGCGCGGGGGTTTGGCTATGGCTACACCTTC. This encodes CATARGFGYGYTF. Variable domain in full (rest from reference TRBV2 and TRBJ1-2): EPEVTQTPSHQVTQMGQEVILRCVPISNHLYFYWYRQILGQKVEFLVSFYNNEISEKSEIFDDQFSVERPDGSNFTLKIRSTKLEDSAMYFCATARGFGYGYTFGSGTRLTVV.

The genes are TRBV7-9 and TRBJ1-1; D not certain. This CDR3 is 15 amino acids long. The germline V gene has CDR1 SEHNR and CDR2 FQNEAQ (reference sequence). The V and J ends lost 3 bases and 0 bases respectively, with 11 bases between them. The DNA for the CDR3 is TGTGCCAGCAGCTTTGAGGGAGGTTTGAACACTGAAGCTTTCTTT. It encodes CASSFEGGLNTEAFF.

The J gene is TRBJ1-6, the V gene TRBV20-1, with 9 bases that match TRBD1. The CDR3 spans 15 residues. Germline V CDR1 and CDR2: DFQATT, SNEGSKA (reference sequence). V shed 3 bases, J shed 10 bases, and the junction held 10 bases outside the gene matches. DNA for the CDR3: TGCAGTGCTAGGACAGGGGGAGGTTACTACTCACCCCTCCACTTT. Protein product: CSARTGGGYYSPLHF.

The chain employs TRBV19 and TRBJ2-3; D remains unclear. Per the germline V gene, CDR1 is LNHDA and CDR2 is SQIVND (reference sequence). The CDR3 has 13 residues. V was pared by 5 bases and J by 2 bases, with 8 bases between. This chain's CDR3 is CASSVGITDTQYF. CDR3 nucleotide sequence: TGTGCCAGTAGTGTAGGGATCACAGATACGCAGTATTTT.

The DNA of the CDR3 is TGTGCCAGTACCACCACGATGAACACTGAAGCTTTCTTT. This codes for CASTTTMNTEAFF. The chain joins TRBV19 to TRBJ1-1; D is uncertain. Trimming removed 7 bases at V and 0 bases at J, with 9 bases between. CDR3 length: 13 residues. From germline, CDR1 is LNHDA and CDR2 SQIVND (reference sequence).

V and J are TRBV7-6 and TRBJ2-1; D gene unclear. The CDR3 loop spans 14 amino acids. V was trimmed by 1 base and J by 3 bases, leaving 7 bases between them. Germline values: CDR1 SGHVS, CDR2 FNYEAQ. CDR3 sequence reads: CASSLGLVYNEQFF. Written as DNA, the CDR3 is TGTGCCAGCAGCTTAGGGCTAGTCTACAATGAGCAGTTCTTC.

As DNA, the CDR3 is TGCGCCAGCAGCCAAGACCGAGGGACGGGGCAGTTCTTC. Its translation: CASSQDRGTGQFF. This chain joins TRBV4-1 and TRBJ2-1, with D possibly being TRBD1 or TRBD2 (5 bases each). Trimming removed 0 bases at V and 12 bases at J, with 12 bases between. Germline CDR1 is MGHRA and CDR2 is YSYEKL. The CDR3 sequence is 13 residues long.

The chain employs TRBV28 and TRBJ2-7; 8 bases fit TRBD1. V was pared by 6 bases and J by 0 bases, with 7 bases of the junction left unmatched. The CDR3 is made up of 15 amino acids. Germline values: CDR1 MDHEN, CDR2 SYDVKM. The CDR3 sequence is CASRTTGGRSYEQYF. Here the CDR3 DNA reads TGTGCCAGCAGGACCACAGGGGGACGCTCCTACGAGCAGTACTTC.

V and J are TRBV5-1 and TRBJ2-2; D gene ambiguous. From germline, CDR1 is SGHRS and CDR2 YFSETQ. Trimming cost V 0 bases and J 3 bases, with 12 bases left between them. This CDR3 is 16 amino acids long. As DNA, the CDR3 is TGCGCCAGCAGCTTGGAGGCCCGGACGGACACCGGGGAGCTGTTTTTT. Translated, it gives CASSLEARTDTGELFF.

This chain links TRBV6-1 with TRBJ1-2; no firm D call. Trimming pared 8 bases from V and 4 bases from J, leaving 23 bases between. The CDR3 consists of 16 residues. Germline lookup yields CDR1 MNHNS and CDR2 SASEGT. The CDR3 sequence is CASGTRVHTTRYGYTF. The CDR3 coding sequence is TGTGCCAGCGGTACGAGAGTCCATACCACGCGCTATGGCTACACCTTC.

The CDR3 loop reads CASSSGLLTQYF. The DNA of the CDR3 is TGCGCCAGCAGCTCCGGCCTTTTGACGCAGTATTTT. The J gene is TRBJ2-3, the V gene TRBV5-1; no clear D gene. Germline V gene sequence: CDR1 SGHRS, CDR2 YFSETQ. Deletions cut 3 bases from V and 9 bases from J, with 11 bases between. The CDR3 consists of 12 residues.

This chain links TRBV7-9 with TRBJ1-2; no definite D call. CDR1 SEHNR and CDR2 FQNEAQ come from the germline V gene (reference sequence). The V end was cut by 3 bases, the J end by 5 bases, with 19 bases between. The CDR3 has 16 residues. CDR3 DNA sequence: TGTGCCAGCAGCTTGCAGTTGCTGGGAGCGGGGTATGGCTACACCTTC. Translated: CASSLQLLGAGYGYTF.

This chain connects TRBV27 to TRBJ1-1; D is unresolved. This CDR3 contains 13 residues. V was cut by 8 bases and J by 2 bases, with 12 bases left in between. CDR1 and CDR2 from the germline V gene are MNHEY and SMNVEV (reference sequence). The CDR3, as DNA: TGTGCCAGCCGGAGGGCTGGTAACACTGAAGCTTTCTTT. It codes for CASRRAGNTEAFF.

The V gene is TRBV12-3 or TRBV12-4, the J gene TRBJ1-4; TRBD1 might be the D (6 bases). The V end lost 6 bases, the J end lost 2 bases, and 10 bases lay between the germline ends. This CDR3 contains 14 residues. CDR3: CASSWTETNEKLFF. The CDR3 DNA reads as TGTGCCAGCAGCTGGACAGAGACTAATGAAAAACTGTTTTTT.

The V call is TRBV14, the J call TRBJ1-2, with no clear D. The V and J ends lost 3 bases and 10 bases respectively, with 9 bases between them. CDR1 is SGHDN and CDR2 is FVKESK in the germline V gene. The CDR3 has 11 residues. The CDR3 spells CASSQGGPYTF. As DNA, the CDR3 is TGTGCCAGCAGCCAGGGTGGGCCCTACACCTTC.

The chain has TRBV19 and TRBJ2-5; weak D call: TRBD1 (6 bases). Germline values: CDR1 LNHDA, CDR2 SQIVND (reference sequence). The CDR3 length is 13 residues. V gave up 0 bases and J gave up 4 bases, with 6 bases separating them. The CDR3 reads CASSIDRGETQYF. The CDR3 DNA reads TGTGCCAGTAGTATAGACAGGGGAGAGACCCAGTACTTC.

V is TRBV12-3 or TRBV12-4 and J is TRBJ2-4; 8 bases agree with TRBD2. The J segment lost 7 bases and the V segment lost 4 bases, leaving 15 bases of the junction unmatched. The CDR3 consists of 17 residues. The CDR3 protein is CASSSSGLAGQGNIQYF. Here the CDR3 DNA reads TGTGCCAGCAGTTCCTCAGGACTAGCCGGCCAGGGTAACATTCAGTACTTC.

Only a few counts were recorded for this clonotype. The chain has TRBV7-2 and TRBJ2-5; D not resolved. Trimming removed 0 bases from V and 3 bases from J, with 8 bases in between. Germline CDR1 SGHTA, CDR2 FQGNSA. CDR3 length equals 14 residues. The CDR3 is CASSLAGRKETQYF. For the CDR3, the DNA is TGTGCCAGCAGCTTAGCGGGCAGAAAAGAGACCCAGTACTTC. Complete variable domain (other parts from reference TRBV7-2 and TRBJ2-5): GAGVSQSPSNKVTEKGKDVELRCDPISGHTALYWYRQSLGQGLEFLIYFQGNSAPDKSGLPSDRFSAERTGGSVSTLTIQRTQQEDSAVYLCASSLAGRKETQYFGPGTRLLVL.

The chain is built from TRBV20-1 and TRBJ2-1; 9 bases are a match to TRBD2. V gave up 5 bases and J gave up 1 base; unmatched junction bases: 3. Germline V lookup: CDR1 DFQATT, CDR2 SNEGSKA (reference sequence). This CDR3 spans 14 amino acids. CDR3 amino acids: CSARSGSSYNEQFF. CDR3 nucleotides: TGCAGTGCTCGTAGCGGGAGTTCCTACAATGAGCAGTTCTTC.

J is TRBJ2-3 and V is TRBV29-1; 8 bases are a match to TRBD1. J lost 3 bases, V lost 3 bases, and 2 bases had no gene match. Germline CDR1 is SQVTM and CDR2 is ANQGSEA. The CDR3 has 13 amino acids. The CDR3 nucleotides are TGCAGCGTTGACAGGGGGCGGACAGATACGCAGTATTTT. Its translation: CSVDRGRTDTQYF.